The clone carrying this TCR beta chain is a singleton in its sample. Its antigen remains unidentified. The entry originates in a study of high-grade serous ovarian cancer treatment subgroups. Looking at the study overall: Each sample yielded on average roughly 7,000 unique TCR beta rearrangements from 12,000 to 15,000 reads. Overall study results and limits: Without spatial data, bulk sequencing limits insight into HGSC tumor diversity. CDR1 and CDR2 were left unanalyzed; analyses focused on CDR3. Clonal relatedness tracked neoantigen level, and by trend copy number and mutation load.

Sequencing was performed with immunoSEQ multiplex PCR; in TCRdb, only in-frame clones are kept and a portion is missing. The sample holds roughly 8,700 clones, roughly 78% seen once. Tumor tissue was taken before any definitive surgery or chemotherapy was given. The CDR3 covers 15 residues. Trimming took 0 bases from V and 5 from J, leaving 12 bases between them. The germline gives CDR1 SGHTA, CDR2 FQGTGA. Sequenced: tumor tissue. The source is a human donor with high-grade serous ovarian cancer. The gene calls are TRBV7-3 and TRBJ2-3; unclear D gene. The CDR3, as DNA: TGTGCCAGCAGCTTAACGTCGGCCCCATTAGATACGCAGTATTTT. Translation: CASSLTSAPLDTQYF.